This T cell receptor beta chain was identified during a study of T cells in localized non-small cell lung cancer (dated by TCRdb to 2018 to 2020). For the study in its entirety: Comparing tumors with uninvolved tumor-adjacent lungs, the study looked at the T cell repertoires of over 200 patients with early-stage NSCLC. The cohort was made up of approximately 250 treatment-naive NSCLC patients whose localized lung tumors had been resected. A mean age of roughly 66 years was recorded for the NSCLC patients, of whom 120 to 150 were male and 107 were female.

There are 15 amino acids in the CDR3, from cysteine to phenylalanine inclusive. The sequence is cut down to CDR3 DNA, 45 bases in frame from base 1. CDR1 and CDR2 (SGDLS, YYNGEE) derive from the germline V gene. The trim is 0 bases for V and 0 bases for J, with a gap of 4 bases between the germline ends. TCR beta CDR3 regions were sequenced from DNA using the immunoSEQ Assay. For the original study's pipeline: To compute T cell density, TCR beta template counts were normalized to usable DNA, which was estimated by amplifying housekeeping genes. Using the preseqR package, richness was estimated by extrapolating to 120,000 templates for tissue samples and 400,000 templates for PBMC samples. Clonality was taken to be one minus Pielou's evenness. Tissue-enriched TCRs were identified through differential abundance testing performed on productive amino-acid clonotypes, with a minimum total count of 5 and an alpha of 0.1. Repertoire overlap between compartments was quantified with the Jaccard Index and Morisita Overlap Index. GLIPH grouped TCR beta CDR3s together with public tetramer-defined viral CDR3s, and a viral motif had to include at least three viral sequences and also show V-gene enrichment. TCRdb obtained this table from immuneACCESS and retained in-frame rearrangements with V and J assigned. These tables miss some clones; where compared with another copy, unresolved V genes account for less than half of the shortfall, and the remainder is unexplained. That table is the source of V, J and clone size, and D and trimming were worked out from the DNA. This sample gives around 25,000 clones in total; roughly 89% of them show up just once. Together, the top ten hold more than 20% of the sample.

Details on this clone: Its recognized antigen is unknown. Qualities for individual bases were not recorded, and no much larger clone is one base off.

Study-wide findings and limitations: Because multi-region tumor sequencing was not performed, intratumor heterogeneity could not be ruled out. Longer overall survival was associated with higher blood T cell density, whereas shorter survival was associated with higher adjacent-lung clonality. A median of approximately 57 of the top 100 tumor clones were detected in paired uninvolved adjacent lung, and 25 to 35 of these tumor clones were also found among the top 100 clones of the paired uninvolved adjacent lung. Because the study design was exploratory, TCR variables were selected using unadjusted p-values without false-discovery rate correction. Uninvolved tumor-adjacent lung showed the highest T cell clonality, higher than tumor, which suggests more focused antigenic responses in the uninvolved tumor-adjacent lung.

At diagnosis, peripheral blood, uninvolved tumor-adjacent lung and tumor were collected and stored as a combination of fresh-frozen and FFPE material. Blood samples were analyzed as peripheral blood mononuclear cells for TCR repertoire profiling. The sequence joins TRBV9 to TRBJ2-6, with the D gene uncertain. The sequences come from peripheral blood, collected before any cancer treatment. The sequence came from a man aged 40-75 years with stage I squamous cell lung carcinoma. The CDR3 reads CASSVGVSGANVLTF. The nucleotide sequence reads TGTGCCAGCAGCGTAGGGGTCTCTGGGGCCAACGTCCTGACTTTC.